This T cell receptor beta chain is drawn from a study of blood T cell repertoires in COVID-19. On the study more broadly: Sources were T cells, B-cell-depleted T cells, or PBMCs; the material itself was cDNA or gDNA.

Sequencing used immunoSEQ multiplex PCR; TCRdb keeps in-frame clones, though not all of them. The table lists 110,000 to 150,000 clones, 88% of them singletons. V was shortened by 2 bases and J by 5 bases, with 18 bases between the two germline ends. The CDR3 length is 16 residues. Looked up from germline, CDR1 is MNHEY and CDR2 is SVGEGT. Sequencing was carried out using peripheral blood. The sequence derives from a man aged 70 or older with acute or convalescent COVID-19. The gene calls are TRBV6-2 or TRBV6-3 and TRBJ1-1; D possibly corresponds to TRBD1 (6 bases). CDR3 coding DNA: TGTGCCAGCAGTTACACCAGGGGAGAGGGTCGAACTGAAGCTTTCTTT. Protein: CASSYTRGEGRTEAFF.